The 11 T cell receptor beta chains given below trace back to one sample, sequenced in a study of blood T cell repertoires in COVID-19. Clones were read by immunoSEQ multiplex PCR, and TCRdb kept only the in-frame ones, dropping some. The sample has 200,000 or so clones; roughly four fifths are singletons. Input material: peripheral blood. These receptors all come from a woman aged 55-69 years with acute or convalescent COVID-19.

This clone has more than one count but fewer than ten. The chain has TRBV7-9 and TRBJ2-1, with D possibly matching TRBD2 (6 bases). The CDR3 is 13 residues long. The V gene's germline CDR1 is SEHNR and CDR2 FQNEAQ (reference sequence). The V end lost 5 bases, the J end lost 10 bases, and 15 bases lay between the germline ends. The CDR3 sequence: CASSPRDPKEQFF. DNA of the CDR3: TGTGCCAGCAGCCCGCGGGACCCTAAAGAGCAGTTCTTC.

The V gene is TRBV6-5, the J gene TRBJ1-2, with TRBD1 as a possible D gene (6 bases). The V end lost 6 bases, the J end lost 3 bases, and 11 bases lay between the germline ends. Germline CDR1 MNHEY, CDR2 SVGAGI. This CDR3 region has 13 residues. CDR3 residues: CASRNRDHYGYTF. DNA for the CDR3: TGTGCCAGCAGGAACAGGGATCACTATGGCTACACCTTC.

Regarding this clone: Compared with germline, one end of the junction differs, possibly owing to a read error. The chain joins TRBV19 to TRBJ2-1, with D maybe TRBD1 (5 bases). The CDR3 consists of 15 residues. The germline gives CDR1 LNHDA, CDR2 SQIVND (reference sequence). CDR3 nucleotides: TGTGCCAGTAGTCCCCATGTGTGGGGCGACAATGGGCAGTTCTTC. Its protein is CASSPHVWGDNGQFF.

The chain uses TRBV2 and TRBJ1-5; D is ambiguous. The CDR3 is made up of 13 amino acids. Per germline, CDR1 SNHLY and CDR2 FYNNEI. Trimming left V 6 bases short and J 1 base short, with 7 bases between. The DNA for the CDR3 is TGTGCCAGCAGGGGAGACAGCAATCAGCCCCAGCATTTT. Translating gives CASRGDSNQPQHF.

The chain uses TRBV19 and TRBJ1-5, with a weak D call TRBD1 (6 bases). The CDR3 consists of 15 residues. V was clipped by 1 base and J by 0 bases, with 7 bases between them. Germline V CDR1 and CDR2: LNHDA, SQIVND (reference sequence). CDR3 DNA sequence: TGTGCCAGTAGTATAGTACAGGGTAGCAATCAGCCCCAGCATTTT. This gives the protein CASSIVQGSNQPQHF.

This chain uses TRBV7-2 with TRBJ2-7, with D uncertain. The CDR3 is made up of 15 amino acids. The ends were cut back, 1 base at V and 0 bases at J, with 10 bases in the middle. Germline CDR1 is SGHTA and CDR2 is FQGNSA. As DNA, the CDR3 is TGTGCCAGCAGCTTAGTTGGCCTCAGCTCCTACGAGCAGTACTTC. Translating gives CASSLVGLSSYEQYF.

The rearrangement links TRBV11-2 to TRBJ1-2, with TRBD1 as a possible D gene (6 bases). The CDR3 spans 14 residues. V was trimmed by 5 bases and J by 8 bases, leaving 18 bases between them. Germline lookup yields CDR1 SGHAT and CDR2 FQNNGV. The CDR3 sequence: CASSPGPDRGGYTF. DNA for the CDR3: TGTGCCAGCAGCCCCGGGCCGGACAGAGGGGGCTACACCTTC.

This chain's CDR3 is CASSFPGFMRTEAFF. The CDR3 region has the DNA TGTGCCAGCAGTTTCCCCGGTTTCATGAGAACTGAAGCTTTCTTT. V and J are TRBV28 and TRBJ1-1; D is unclear. V lost 3 bases to trimming and J lost 5 bases, with 16 bases between them. CDR1 is MDHEN, CDR2 SYDVKM, per germline. The CDR3 length is 15 residues.

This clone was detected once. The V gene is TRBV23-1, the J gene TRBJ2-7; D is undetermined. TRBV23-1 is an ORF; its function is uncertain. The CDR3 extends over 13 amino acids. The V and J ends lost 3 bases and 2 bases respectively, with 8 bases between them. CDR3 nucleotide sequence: TGCGCCAGCAGTCATGAAGAGACCTACGAGCAGTACTTC. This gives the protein CASSHEETYEQYF.

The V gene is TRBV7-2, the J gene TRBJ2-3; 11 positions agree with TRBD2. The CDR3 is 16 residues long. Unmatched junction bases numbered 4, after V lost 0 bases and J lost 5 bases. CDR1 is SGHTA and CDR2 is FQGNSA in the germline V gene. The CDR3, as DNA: TGTGCCAGCAGCTTAGCTAGCGGGGGGGCCCTAGATACGCAGTATTTT. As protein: CASSLASGGALDTQYF. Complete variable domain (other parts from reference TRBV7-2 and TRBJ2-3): GAGVSQSPSNKVTEKGKDVELRCDPISGHTALYWYRQSLGQGLEFLIYFQGNSAPDKSGLPSDRFSAERTGGSVSTLTIQRTQQEDSAVYLCASSLASGGALDTQYFGPGTRLTVL.

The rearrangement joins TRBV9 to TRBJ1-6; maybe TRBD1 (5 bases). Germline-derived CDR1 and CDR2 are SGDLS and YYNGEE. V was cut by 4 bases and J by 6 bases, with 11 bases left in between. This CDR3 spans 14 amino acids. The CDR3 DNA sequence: TGTGCCAGCAGCCGGGACGGGAGTAATTCACCCCTCCACTTT. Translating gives CASSRDGSNSPLHF. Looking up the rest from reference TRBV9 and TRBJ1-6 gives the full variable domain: DSGVTQTPKHLITATGQRVTLRCSPRSGDLSVYWYQQSLDQGLQFLIQYYNGEERAKGNILERFSAQQFPDLHSELNLSSLELGDSALYFCASSRDGSNSPLHFGNGTRLTVT.